This record concerns one T cell receptor beta chain sequence. TCRdb's copy holds only in-frame clones and misses some; the assay was immunoSEQ multiplex PCR. In the table there are about 140,000 clones, about 87% of which are singletons. The data were obtained in a study of blood T cell repertoires in COVID-19. The origin of this receptor is a human donor with COVID-19, enrolled during active disease. The donor label of this sample is uncertain. Material for sequencing was peripheral blood.

CDR3 nucleotides: TGTGCCAGCAGGTCAGCGGGGGGGCCAAAGACCCAGTACTTC. Protein: CASRSAGGPKTQYF. The chain links TRBV5-4 to TRBJ2-5, with 10 bases that match TRBD2. Germline CDR1 reads SGHNT; CDR2 reads YYREEE (reference sequence). V shed 5 bases and J 6 bases; nucleotides not matched to a gene: 7. The CDR3 is made up of 14 amino acids.